Listed here are 6 T cell receptor beta chains from one sample, sequenced in a study of blood T cell repertoires in COVID-19. Produced via immunoSEQ multiplex PCR; TCRdb's table is partial and in-frame only. This sample has about 220,000 clones, with roughly 90% found just once. The sample consisted of PBMCs or T cells enriched from blood (not recorded which). The receptors here all came from a woman aged 25 to 39 who had recovered from COVID-19.

This chain links TRBV3-1 (or the pseudogene TRBV3-2) with TRBJ2-5; D might be TRBD1 (6 bases). Germline assignment: CDR1 LGHDT and CDR2 YNNKEL (reference sequence). Trimming pared 4 bases from V and 4 bases from J, leaving 19 bases between. The CDR3 has 16 residues. The CDR3 nucleotides read TGTGCCAGCAGCCCAGGGGAAAATTTTCGGAGAGAGACCCAGTACTTC. Protein product: CASSPGENFRRETQYF.

This rearrangement joins TRBV6-5 to TRBJ1-2, with TRBD1 matching over 7 bases. Germline V gene data show CDR1 as MNHEY and CDR2 as SVGAGI. The CDR3 has 13 amino acids. Trimming at V came to 7 bases and at J to 5 bases, leaving 7 bases not matched to a gene. The CDR3 spells CASTLDRNYGYTF. CDR3 sequence (DNA): TGTGCCAGCACCCTGGACAGGAATTATGGCTACACCTTC.

The chain recombines TRBV7-3 with TRBJ1-2; D gene uncertain. The CDR3 spans 15 residues. V lost 1 base, J lost 0 bases, and 9 bases lay in between. CDR1 and CDR2 (germline): SGHTA, FQGTGA. CDR3 in DNA: TGTGCCAGCAGCTTAAATACCCGGGCTAACTATGGCTACACCTTC. Translating it yields CASSLNTRANYGYTF.

The J gene is TRBJ1-2, the V gene TRBV19; TRBD1 aligns across 9 bases. This CDR3 is 16 amino acids long. Germline loops: CDR1 LNHDA, CDR2 SQIVND (reference sequence). J lost 4 bases, V lost 3 bases, and 9 bases had no gene match. The CDR3 DNA follows: TGTGCCAGTAGTATCGGGGCGGGACAGGGCTCCTATGGCTACACCTTC. This translates into CASSIGAGQGSYGYTF. Complete variable domain (other parts from reference TRBV19 and TRBJ1-2): DGGITQSPKYLFRKEGQNVTLSCEQNLNHDAMYWYRQDPGQGLRLIYYSQIVNDFQKGDIAEGYSVSREKKESFPLTVTSAQKNPTAFYLCASSIGAGQGSYGYTFGSGTRLTVV.

V is TRBV5-6 and J is TRBJ1-2, with no clear D. Trimming stripped 1 base from V and 3 bases from J, with 10 bases between. The CDR3 totals 14 residues. Germline V gives CDR1 SGHDT, CDR2 YYEEEE. CDR3 DNA sequence: TGTGCCAGCAGCTTGCACAGACTAGACTATGGCTACACCTTC. Its translation is CASSLHRLDYGYTF.

The chain couples TRBV2 to TRBJ1-2, with 7 bases identical to TRBD1. This CDR3 contains 14 residues. V gave up 3 bases and J gave up 7 bases; unmatched junction bases: 8. Germline V gene sequence: CDR1 SNHLY, CDR2 FYNNEI. The CDR3 region has the DNA TGTGCCAGCAGTGATCCGGGACAGTATAGTGGCTACACCTTC. Its protein product is CASSDPGQYSGYTF.